This TCR beta chain was recorded in a study of cytomegalovirus exposure and HLA in healthy donors. Study in general: Among 350 to 500 genotyped donors, more than 65% fell in the Caucasian-associated ancestry cluster.

13 Jbeta primers and 60 Vbeta primers were used for the PCR. Measured with immunoSEQ multiplex PCR; TCRdb has only the in-frame clones, and not every one. Of about 160,000 clones listed, approximately 80% are singletons. J was trimmed by 3 bases and V by 5 bases; bases with no gene match: 6. This CDR3 is built from 15 residues. Per the germline V gene, CDR1 is SGHVS and CDR2 is FNYEAQ. This chain links TRBV7-6 with TRBJ2-1; 8 nucleotides match TRBD2. Material for sequencing was PBMCs. This clonotype originated in a boy younger than 10 in good health and CMV-seronegative. The CDR3 reads CASSILSGNYNEQFF. CDR3 DNA: TGTGCCAGCAGCATCCTTAGCGGGAACTACAATGAGCAGTTCTTC.